This passage covers 2 T cell receptor beta chains from one sample sequenced in a study of cytomegalovirus exposure and HLA in healthy donors. The PCR ran on 60 Vbeta and 13 Jbeta primers. Sequenced by immunoSEQ multiplex PCR; TCRdb stores in-frame clones only, minus some. The table shows 150,000 to 200,000 clones, with more than 65% occurring only once. The sample taken for sequencing was PBMCs. These receptors originate from a woman in her 30s in good health and CMV-seropositive.

V gene TRBV10-3 combines with J gene TRBJ2-1; 12 bases agree with TRBD2. Per the germline V gene, CDR1 is ENHRY and CDR2 is SYGVKD. This CDR3 comprises 15 residues. Trimming cost V 3 bases and J 7 bases; bases outside gene matches: 4. CDR3 amino acids: CAISDLTSGGNEQFF. CDR3 nucleotide sequence: TGTGCCATCAGTGATTTAACTAGCGGGGGGAATGAGCAGTTCTTC.

J is TRBJ1-1 and V is TRBV29-1; D is unclear. The CDR3 has 13 residues. Per the germline V gene, CDR1 is SQVTM and CDR2 is ANQGSEA. The germline V and J ends were trimmed by 4 bases and 0 bases, with 9 bases remaining between them. CDR3 amino acids: CSVGWALNTEAFF. CDR3 DNA: TGCAGCGTTGGATGGGCCTTGAACACTGAAGCTTTCTTT.